This T cell receptor (beta chain) was recovered during a study of siplizumab effects on memory and regulatory T cells. Generated by immunoSEQ multiplex PCR, the TCRdb table keeps only in-frame clones and is missing some. The sample has 90,000 to 140,000 clones, about 92% seen once. Germline assignment: CDR1 ENHRY and CDR2 SYGVKD. The CDR3 length is 15 residues. V was shortened by 2 bases and J by 0 bases, with 11 bases between the two germline ends. General study points: A minor share of alloreactive clones matched unstimulated subsets. No functional test confirmed suppression by proliferating siplizumab-culture Tregs. Where siplizumab was present, mappable alloreactive CD4+ clones averaged about 67% Treg-derived, compared with more than 25% in controls.

This clone was observed once. Its antigen is still unknown. This clonotype was obtained from a human donor in good health. Sequencing was performed on CD4+ T cells sorted from blood. V is TRBV10-3 and J is TRBJ2-7; maybe TRBD1 (5 bases). CDR3 sequence: CAISESDSSSYEQYF. CDR3 bases: TGTGCCATCAGTGAGAGTGACAGTTCCTCCTACGAGCAGTACTTC.